This T cell receptor (beta chain) stems from a study of cytomegalovirus exposure and HLA in healthy donors. Across the study: Around 180 million T cells yielded around 120 million unique TCR beta sequences in earlier analysis.

In the case of this clone: The antigen is not known.

CDR1 and CDR2 (germline): MGHRA, YSYEKL. This CDR3 has 15 residues. V gave up 1 base and J gave up 7 bases; unmatched junction bases: 5. Broader study findings: Serostatus for CMV was the only available immune exposure information. In vitro experiments confirmed that a few CMV-associated chains were specific for CMV antigens.

The primer mix had 60 Vbeta and 13 Jbeta primers. The assay was immunoSEQ multiplex PCR, and TCRdb's table has in-frame clones only and misses some. The sample lists 110,000 to 150,000 clones; 65% to 90% were seen once. Source material: PBMCs. This TCR came from a female donor in good health and CMV-seronegative. V gene TRBV4-1 combines with J gene TRBJ2-1, with TRBD1 identical over 9 bases. The CDR3 sequence is CASSQGKQGANEQFF. Written as DNA, the CDR3 is TGCGCCAGCAGCCAAGGTAAACAGGGGGCAAATGAGCAGTTCTTC.